This T cell receptor (beta chain) was captured in a study of shared clonotypes between healthy human individuals. Study results and caveats: The generation probabilities recorded for non-shared clonotypes fell below those of clonotypes shared by all four donors.

Some clones are missing from TCRdb's copy, which holds only in-frame ones; the method was immunoSEQ multiplex PCR. The sample yields 1.5 million to 2.5 million clones, roughly 95% seen once. CD8 cells classed as naive were CD45RO-negative and positively selected for CCR7, excluding terminally differentiated effector memory CD45RA+ cells. Regarding this clone: The antigen is undetermined.

From germline, CDR1 is SGHDT and CDR2 YYEEEE. V dropped 2 bases and J dropped 0 bases, with 9 bases sitting between them. The CDR3 loop spans 15 amino acids. This TCR derives from a young man in good health. Input material: naive CD8+ T cells sorted from blood. The V gene is TRBV5-6, the J gene TRBJ1-3; the D gene is possibly TRBD1 (5 bases). The CDR3 DNA sequence: TGTGCCAGCAGCTTCGGAGACAGCTCTGGAAACACCATATATTTT. Translated, it gives CASSFGDSSGNTIYF. The full variable domain, in which reference TRBV5-6 and TRBJ1-3 provide the parts outside the CDR3, is DAGVTQSPTHLIKTRGQQVTLRCSPKSGHDTVSWYQQALGQGPQFIFQYYEEEERQRGNFPDRFSGHQFPNYSSELNVNALLLGDSALYLCASSFGDSSGNTIYFGEGSWLTVV.